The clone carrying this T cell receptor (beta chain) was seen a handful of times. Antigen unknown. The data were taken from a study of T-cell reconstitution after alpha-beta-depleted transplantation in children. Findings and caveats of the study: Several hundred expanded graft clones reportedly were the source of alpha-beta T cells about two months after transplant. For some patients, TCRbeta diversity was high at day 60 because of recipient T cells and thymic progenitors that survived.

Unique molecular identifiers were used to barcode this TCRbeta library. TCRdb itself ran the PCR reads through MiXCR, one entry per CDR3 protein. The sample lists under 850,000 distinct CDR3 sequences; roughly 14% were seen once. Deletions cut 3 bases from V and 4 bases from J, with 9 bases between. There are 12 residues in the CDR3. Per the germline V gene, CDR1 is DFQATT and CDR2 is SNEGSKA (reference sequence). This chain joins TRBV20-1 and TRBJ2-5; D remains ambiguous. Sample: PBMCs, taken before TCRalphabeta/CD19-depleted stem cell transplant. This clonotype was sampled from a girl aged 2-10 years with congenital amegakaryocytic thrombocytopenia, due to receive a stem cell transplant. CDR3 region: CSASVGPETQYF. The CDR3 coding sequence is TGCAGTGCTAGTGTGGGCCCAGAGACCCAGTACTTC.